This T cell receptor beta chain is from a study of identical twins. Study-wide results and caveats: Models predicted less out-of-frame TCR alpha sharing in monozygotic twins than was found.

A single record per CDR3 protein comes from TCRdb applying MiXCR to the 5' RACE reads. Seen here are some 630,000 distinct CDR3 sequences, 7.1% observed once, and the top ten hold around 1.6%. The sample holds many counts of this clonotype. The antigen remains unidentified. Per germline, CDR1 DFQATT and CDR2 SNEGSKA (reference sequence). The CDR3 loop spans 14 amino acids. V was clipped by 0 bases and J by 0 bases, with 9 bases between them. A further study also used this sample, focusing on yellow fever vaccine responses in identical twins.

This clonotype was obtained from a woman aged 18 to 35 in good health. This chain uses TRBV20-1 with TRBJ2-7; D is perhaps TRBD2 (6 bases). Sequencing was carried out using PBMCs. This CDR3 reads CSARDGTYSYEQYF. In DNA, the CDR3 is TGCAGTGCTAGAGACGGGACTTACTCCTACGAGCAGTACTTC.